A single sample gave rise to the 6 T cell receptor beta chains below, sequenced in a study of shared clonotypes between healthy human individuals. Method: immunoSEQ multiplex PCR; TCRdb's copy keeps in-frame clones and lacks some. The sample includes about 2.4 million clones, roughly 93% of them seen just once. The sample consisted of naive CD4+ T cells from PBMCs. Regarding subset: CD45RA+ positively selected. The receptor source for this set is a man aged 18 to 35 in good health. Some clones in this sample may be carry-over from other donors' samples.

The CDR3 here is CASSLDGGERQPQHF. The CDR3 nucleotides read TGTGCCAGCAGCTTAGATGGGGGAGAGAGACAGCCCCAGCATTTT. The chain employs TRBV7-2 and TRBJ1-5, with a possible D match to TRBD1 (5 bases). The CDR3 loop spans 15 amino acids. Trimming removed 1 base from V and 7 bases from J, with 14 bases in between. Germline-derived CDR1 and CDR2 are SGHTA and FQGNSA.

This chain connects TRBV2 to TRBJ2-1; 10 positions match TRBD2. After removal of 6 bases from V and 8 bases from J, the junction contained 7 bases not matched to a gene. Germline CDR1 and CDR2: SNHLY and FYNNEI. This CDR3 is 14 amino acids long. The CDR3 sequence: CASRTEGLAHEQFF. The CDR3 region has the DNA TGTGCCAGCAGGACGGAGGGACTAGCGCATGAGCAGTTCTTC. Looking up the rest from reference TRBV2 and TRBJ2-1 gives the full variable domain: EPEVTQTPSHQVTQMGQEVILRCVPISNHLYFYWYRQILGQKVEFLVSFYNNEISEKSEIFDDQFSVERPDGSNFTLKIRSTKLEDSAMYFCASRTEGLAHEQFFGPGTRLTVL.

This chain joins TRBV29-1 and TRBJ2-4; D not certain. From germline, CDR1 is SQVTM and CDR2 ANQGSEA. V was pared by 4 bases and J by 0 bases, with 10 bases between. This CDR3 comprises 14 residues. The CDR3 nucleotides are TGCAGCGTTGGGGTAGACCTAGCCAAAAACATTCAGTACTTC. This encodes CSVGVDLAKNIQYF.

The chain has TRBV4-1 and TRBJ2-2; TRBD1 is a possible D gene (5 bases). Germline V gene sequence: CDR1 MGHRA, CDR2 YSYEKL. Trimming removed 4 bases from V and 7 bases from J, with 10 bases in between. The CDR3 contains 13 residues. The CDR3 region is CASSLLGVGELFF. The CDR3 nucleotides are TGCGCCAGCAGCCTTTTAGGGGTCGGGGAGCTGTTTTTT.

The rearrangement links TRBV28 to TRBJ2-2; D might be TRBD1 (6 bases). The CDR3 sequence is 15 residues long. V lost 6 bases to trimming and J lost 4 bases, with 15 bases between them. The germline V gene has CDR1 MDHEN and CDR2 SYDVKM. For the CDR3, the DNA is TGTGCCAGCAGCGAAATGACAGGTATCACCGGGGAGCTGTTTTTT. It translates to CASSEMTGITGELFF. Full variable domain (outside the CDR3, taken from reference TRBV28 and TRBJ2-2): DVKVTQSSRYLVKRTGEKVFLECVQDMDHENMFWYRQDPGLGLRLIYFSYDVKMKEKGDIPEGYSVSREKKERFSLILESASTNQTSMYLCASSEMTGITGELFFGEGSRLTVL.

The chain combines TRBV6-6 with TRBJ2-7, with 9 bases lining up with TRBD1. V lost 1 base to trimming and J lost 0 bases; unmatched junction nucleotides: 1. CDR3 length: 15 residues. Germline-derived CDR1 and CDR2 are MNHNY and SVGAGI (reference sequence). The CDR3 coding sequence is TGTGCCAGCAGTTACTTGGGACAGGGCTCCTACGAGCAGTACTTC. Residues: CASSYLGQGSYEQYF.